This T cell receptor beta chain emerged from a study of neurological immune-mediated disorders. This clonotype was counted at least ten times. TCRdb reprocessed the 5' RACE reads with MiXCR, giving one entry per CDR3 protein. Among roughly 32,000 distinct CDR3 sequences listed, roughly 15% were seen once. The V end lost 5 bases, the J end lost 0 bases, and 21 bases lay between the germline ends. The germline V gene has CDR1 DFQATT and CDR2 SNEGSKA (reference sequence). The CDR3 extends over 17 amino acids. The clonotype originates from a man between 70 and 80 years old in good health. The rearrangement uses TRBV20-1 and TRBJ2-3; D gene unclear. The sample consisted of PBMCs. The CDR3 DNA follows: TGCAGTGCTCTCCCGGCTAGTTTGACCTTTAGCACAGATACGCAGTATTTT. It is translated as CSALPASLTFSTDTQYF.